This T cell receptor beta chain derives from a study of early stage breast cancer tumors. Overall study context: ER+/PR+/HER2- status applied to twelve of 16 invasive breast tumors. Study observations and caveats: Most shared enriched TCRB sequences were commonly generated ones.

Each sample had two DNA replicates, roughly 0.5 ug blood or around 1.5 ug tissue. This table comes from immunoSEQ multiplex PCR, and its TCRdb copy is limited to in-frame clones, with some not included. Of tens of thousands of clones listed, around 90% are singletons. A remark on this clone: Its target is unknown.

Germline V gene sequence: CDR1 MNHNS, CDR2 SASEGT. This CDR3 comprises 14 residues. With 6 bases removed from V and 13 bases from J, the gap between germline ends came to 21 bases. The V gene is TRBV6-1, the J gene TRBJ1-4; D is possibly TRBD1 (5 bases). The specimen sequenced was blood. The receptor comes from a person aged 70 to 85 with breast cancer. The CDR3 here is CASRMEVQAGRLFF. The CDR3 DNA follows: TGTGCCAGCAGGATGGAGGTTCAAGCGGGACGACTGTTTTTT.